This section outlines one TCR beta chain sequence together with its context. This table comes from immunoSEQ multiplex PCR, and its TCRdb copy is limited to in-frame clones, with some not included. This table has roughly 200,000 clones, around nine tenths appearing once. This sample stems from a study of blood T cell repertoires in COVID-19. The CDR3 spans 12 residues. Germline-derived CDR1 and CDR2 are MNHEY and SMNVEV (reference sequence). The V end was cut by 8 bases, the J end by 4 bases, with 11 bases between. V and J are TRBV27 and TRBJ1-2; D gene uncertain. The origin of this receptor is a woman younger than 35 who had recovered from COVID-19. The sample taken for sequencing was peripheral blood. The CDR3 coding sequence is TGTGCCAGCTCGGACTGGGGCTATGGCTACACCTTC. It codes for CASSDWGYGYTF.